This paragraph covers one T cell receptor (beta chain) sequence. The target antigen is unknown. The source of the sample is a study of OX40 agonist ivuxolimab in advanced cancers. Turning to the study itself: Ivuxolimab, an agonist antibody against OX40 (CD134), was given to patients. Checkpoint inhibitors had been given previously to under 50% of patients.

Profiled with immunoSEQ multiplex PCR; TCRdb holds only in-frame clones, not every one. The sample records about 70,000 clones, roughly nine tenths being singletons. Trimming removed 2 bases at V and 8 bases at J, with 7 bases between. The germline gives CDR1 SGHDT, CDR2 YYEEEE. This CDR3 has 12 residues. Study outcomes and limitations: At 0.1 to 3.0 mg/kg, clonal expansion of CD4+ and CD8+ blood T cells had occurred by week 6.

This TCR derives from an adult with an advanced solid tumor such as melanoma, head and neck, liver or kidney cancer. The source was CD4+ or CD8+ T cells sorted from blood, collected in a trial of the OX40 agonist ivuxolimab. This chain links TRBV5-6 with TRBJ1-4, with D uncertain. CDR3 protein: CASSLRVEKLFF. The CDR3 DNA is TGTGCCAGCAGCTTACGGGTAGAAAAACTGTTTTTT.